The next 16 T cell receptor beta chains were all read from a single sample in a study of T cells after yellow fever vaccination. MiXCR, applied by TCRdb to the 5' RACE reads, yields one record per CDR3 protein. The sample carries more than 300,000 distinct CDR3 sequences, 6.5% to 8.5% recorded once. The material was PBMCs, obtained about 41 days after the first yellow fever vaccination. These receptors came from a man aged 18 to 29 who received the YFV17D yellow fever vaccine.

This clonotype showed up many times. The CDR3 region has the DNA TGTGCCAGCAGTTCCCAGGGGGGGGAGACTGAAGCTTTCTTT. Protein: CASSSQGGETEAFF. The chain uses TRBV2 and TRBJ1-1; TRBD1 aligns across 7 bases. CDR1 and CDR2 (germline): SNHLY, FYNNEI. Unmatched junction bases numbered 8, after V lost 5 bases and J lost 5 bases. CDR3 length: 14 residues.

The genes are TRBV9 and TRBJ2-5, with 8 bases that match TRBD1. The length of the CDR3 is 13 residues. After removal of 1 base from V and 5 bases from J, the junction contained 1 base not matched to a gene. Germline V gives CDR1 SGDLS, CDR2 YYNGEE. The CDR3 here is CASSVRQGETQYF. CDR3 nucleotide sequence: TGTGCCAGCAGCGTACGACAGGGGGAGACCCAGTACTTC. The whole variable domain, filled in from reference TRBV9 and TRBJ2-5, reads DSGVTQTPKHLITATGQRVTLRCSPRSGDLSVYWYQQSLDQGLQFLIQYYNGEERAKGNILERFSAQQFPDLHSELNLSSLELGDSALYFCASSVRQGETQYFGPGTRLLVL.

This clonotype was picked up a small number of times. The V gene is TRBV20-1, the J gene TRBJ1-4; the match to TRBD1 covers 10 bases. This CDR3 comprises 15 residues. V trimming: 5 bases; J trimming: 4 bases; junction bases outside the gene matches: 7. Germline CDR1 reads DFQATT; CDR2 reads SNEGSKA (reference sequence). CDR3 loop: CSAPVRDRGNEKLFF. In nucleotides, the CDR3 is TGCAGTGCTCCTGTCCGGGACAGGGGTAATGAAAAACTGTTTTTT.

The chain recombines TRBV12-3 or TRBV12-4 with TRBJ2-7; the match to TRBD2 covers 10 bases. The CDR3 has 15 residues. The V gene end was trimmed by 7 bases and the J gene end by 7 bases; junction bases not matched to a gene: 13. The CDR3 bases are TGTGCCAGCACCCCTTTCACTAGCGGGGCTAGGGAGCAGTACGTC. Its translation is CASTPFTSGAREQYV.

The rearrangement joins TRBV12-3 or TRBV12-4 to TRBJ1-5, with TRBD1 matching 9 bases. With V trimmed by 5 bases and J by 0 bases, 8 bases remained unmatched. The CDR3 sequence is 17 residues long. The DNA of the CDR3 is TGTGCCAGCAGTGCGCCGGACAGGGGACATAGCAATCAGCCCCAGCATTTT. Translation: CASSAPDRGHSNQPQHF.

This clonotype has more than one count but fewer than ten. The rearrangement links TRBV20-1 to TRBJ2-7; possibly TRBD2 for D (5 bases). This CDR3 comprises 14 residues. Trimming took 0 bases from V and 2 from J, leaving 11 bases between them. Germline V gene lookup returns CDR1 DFQATT and CDR2 SNEGSKA (reference sequence). As DNA, the CDR3 is TGCAGTGCTAGAGAGAAAACTAGTACCTACGAGCAGTACTTC. Its protein is CSAREKTSTYEQYF.

The table lists this clonotype with a few counts. The DNA of the CDR3 is TGTGCCAGCATGATATCTGGGGCCAACGTCCTGACTTTC. This sequence encodes CASMISGANVLTF. The chain is built from TRBV27 and TRBJ2-6; D not resolved. Germline CDR1 reads MNHEY; CDR2 reads SMNVEV (reference sequence). This CDR3 region has 13 residues. The V and J ends lost 7 bases and 1 base respectively, with 5 bases between them.

The table lists this clonotype with many counts. The gene calls are TRBV11-1 and TRBJ2-5; 10 bases match TRBD2. This CDR3 is built from 21 residues. Germline trimming cut 6 bases from V and 4 bases from J; bases unmatched to any gene: 26. Germline CDR1 SGHAT, CDR2 FQDESV (reference sequence). CDR3: CASSPSGGAPPLRWSRETQYF. As DNA, the CDR3 is TGTGCCAGCAGTCCAAGCGGGGGGGCCCCCCCGCTACGCTGGAGCAGAGAGACCCAGTACTTC.

The table lists this clonotype with a few counts. The rearrangement links TRBV27 to TRBJ2-7; 7 bases align to TRBD1. Trimming at V came to 5 bases and at J to 6 bases, leaving 13 bases not matched to a gene. CDR3 size: 15 residues. CDR1 and CDR2 (germline): MNHEY, SMNVEV (reference sequence). As DNA, the CDR3 is TGTGCCAGCAGTGATCAGACAGGGCCGGCGATCGAGCAGTACTTC. Translating gives CASSDQTGPAIEQYF.

This clonotype showed up many times. The rearrangement uses TRBV3-1 and TRBJ2-3; possibly TRBD1 or TRBD2 for D (5 bases each). CDR1 is LGHDT, CDR2 YNNKEL, per germline (reference sequence). Trimming stripped 4 bases from V and 8 bases from J, with 13 bases between. This CDR3 region has 13 residues. The CDR3 bases are TGTGCCAGCAGCCTACCCGGGACGGGTACGCAGTATTTT. The encoded protein is CASSLPGTGTQYF.

This clonotype was observed at least ten times. The chain joins TRBV5-5 to TRBJ1-5, with 7 bases identical to TRBD1. V dropped 1 base and J dropped 6; count of bases not matched to a gene: 4. Germline loops: CDR1 SGHKS, CDR2 YYEKEE (reference sequence). The CDR3 has 14 amino acids. CDR3 residues: CASSLRQGVQPQHF. CDR3 bases: TGTGCCAGCAGCTTGCGGCAGGGGGTTCAGCCCCAGCATTTT.

The gene calls are TRBV9 and TRBJ1-5, with D maybe TRBD1 (6 bases). Trimming removed 3 bases from V and 7 bases from J, with 14 bases in between. Germline V gene lookup returns CDR1 SGDLS and CDR2 YYNGEE. The CDR3 is 14 residues long. CDR3 protein: CASSAGGARQPQHF. DNA of the CDR3: TGTGCCAGCAGCGCGGGGGGGGCTCGACAGCCCCAGCATTTT.

This clonotype was seen a handful of times. This chain uses TRBV7-2 with TRBJ2-5; D possibly corresponds to TRBD1 (6 bases). Trimming took off 4 bases at V and 0 bases at J, with 9 bases between the two ends. CDR3 length: 14 residues. CDR1 SGHTA and CDR2 FQGNSA come from the germline V gene. The CDR3 nucleotides read TGTGCCAGCAGCTCTCAGGGGTACCAAGAGACCCAGTACTTC. Translating it yields CASSSQGYQETQYF.

The rearrangement uses TRBV6-2 or TRBV6-3 and TRBJ1-5, with TRBD1 as a possible D gene (5 bases). This CDR3 has 15 amino acids. The germline CDR1 and CDR2 sequences are MNHEY and SVGEGT. V was clipped by 7 bases and J by 1 base, with 14 bases between them. The CDR3 DNA is TGTGCCAGCACCTTGAATCACAGGAGCAATCAGCCCCAGCATTTT. It specifies CASTLNHRSNQPQHF.

The chain uses TRBV4-3 and TRBJ2-5; no definite D call. With 1 base removed from V and 4 bases from J, the gap between germline ends came to 10 bases. Germline CDR1 and CDR2: LGHNA and YSLEER. The CDR3 has 14 amino acids. This chain's CDR3 is CASSQGPTGETQYF. The CDR3 DNA reads as TGCGCCAGCAGCCAAGGGCCGACGGGAGAGACCCAGTACTTC.

This clonotype came up many times. V usage is TRBV4-1 and J usage is TRBJ2-5; D might be TRBD1 (6 bases). This CDR3 is 14 amino acids long. V lost 4 bases and J 3 bases, leaving 12 bases between the germline ends. Germline loops: CDR1 MGHRA, CDR2 YSYEKL. This CDR3 reads CASSLQGIEETQYF. CDR3 DNA: TGCGCCAGCAGCCTACAGGGAATCGAAGAGACCCAGTACTTC.